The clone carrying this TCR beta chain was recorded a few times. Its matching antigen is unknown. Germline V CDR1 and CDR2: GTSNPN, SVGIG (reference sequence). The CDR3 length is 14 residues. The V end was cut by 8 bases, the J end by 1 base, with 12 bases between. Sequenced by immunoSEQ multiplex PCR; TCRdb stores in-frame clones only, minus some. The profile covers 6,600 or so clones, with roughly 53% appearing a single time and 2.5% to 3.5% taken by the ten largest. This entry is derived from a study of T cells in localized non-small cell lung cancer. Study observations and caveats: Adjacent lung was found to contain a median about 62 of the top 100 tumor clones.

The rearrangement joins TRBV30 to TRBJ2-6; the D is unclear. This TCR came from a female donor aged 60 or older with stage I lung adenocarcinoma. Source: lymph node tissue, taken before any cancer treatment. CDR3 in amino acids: CATLLGSGANVLTF. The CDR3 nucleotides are TGTGCCACCCTCCTGGGTTCTGGGGCCAACGTCCTGACTTTC.